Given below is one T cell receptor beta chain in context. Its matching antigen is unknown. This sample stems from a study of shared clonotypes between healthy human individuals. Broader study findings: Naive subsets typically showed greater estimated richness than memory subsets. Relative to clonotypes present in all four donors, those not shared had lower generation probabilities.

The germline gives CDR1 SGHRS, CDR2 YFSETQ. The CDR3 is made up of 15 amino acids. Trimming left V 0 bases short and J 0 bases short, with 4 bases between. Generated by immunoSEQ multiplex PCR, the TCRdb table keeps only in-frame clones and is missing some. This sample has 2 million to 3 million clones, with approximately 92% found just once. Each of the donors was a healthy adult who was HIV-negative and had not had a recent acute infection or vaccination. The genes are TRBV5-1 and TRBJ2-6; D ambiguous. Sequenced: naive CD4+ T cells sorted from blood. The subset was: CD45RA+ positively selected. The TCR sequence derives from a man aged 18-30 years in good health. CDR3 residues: CASSLVVSGANVLTF. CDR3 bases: TGCGCCAGCAGCTTGGTTGTCTCTGGGGCCAACGTCCTGACTTTC.